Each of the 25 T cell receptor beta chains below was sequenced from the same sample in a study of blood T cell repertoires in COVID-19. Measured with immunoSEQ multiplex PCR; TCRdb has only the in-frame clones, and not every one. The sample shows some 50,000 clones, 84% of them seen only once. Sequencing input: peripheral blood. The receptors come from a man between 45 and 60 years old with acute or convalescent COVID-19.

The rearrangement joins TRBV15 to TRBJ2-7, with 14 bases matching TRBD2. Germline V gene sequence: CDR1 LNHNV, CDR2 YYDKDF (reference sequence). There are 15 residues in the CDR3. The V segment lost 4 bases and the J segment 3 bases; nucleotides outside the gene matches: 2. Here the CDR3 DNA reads TGTGCCACCAGCAAGGGGACTAGCGGGGGCTACGAGCAGTACTTC. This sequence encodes CATSKGTSGGYEQYF. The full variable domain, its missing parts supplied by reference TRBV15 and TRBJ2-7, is DAMVIQNPRYQVTQFGKPVTLSCSQTLNHNVMYWYQQKSSQAPKLLFHYYDKDFNNEADTPDNFQSRRPNTSFCFLDIRSPGLGDTAMYLCATSKGTSGGYEQYFGPGTRLTVT.

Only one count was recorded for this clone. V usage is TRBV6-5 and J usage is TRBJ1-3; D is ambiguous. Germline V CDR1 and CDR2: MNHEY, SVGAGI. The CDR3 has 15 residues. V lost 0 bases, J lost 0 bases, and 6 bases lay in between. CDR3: CASSYSRPSGNTIYF. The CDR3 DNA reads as TGTGCCAGCAGTTACTCCAGGCCCTCTGGAAACACCATATATTTT.

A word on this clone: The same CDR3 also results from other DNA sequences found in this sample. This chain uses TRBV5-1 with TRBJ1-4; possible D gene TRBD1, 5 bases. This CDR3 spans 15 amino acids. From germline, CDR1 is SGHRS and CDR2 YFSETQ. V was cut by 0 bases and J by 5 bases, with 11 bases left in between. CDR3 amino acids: CASSLEGQQNEKLFF. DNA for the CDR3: TGCGCCAGCAGCTTGGAGGGGCAGCAAAATGAAAAACTGTTTTTT.

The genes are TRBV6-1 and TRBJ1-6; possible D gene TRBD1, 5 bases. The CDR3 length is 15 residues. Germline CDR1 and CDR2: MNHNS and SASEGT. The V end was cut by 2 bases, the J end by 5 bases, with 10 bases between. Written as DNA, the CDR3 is TGTGCCAGCAGTGAAATTGACAGTGATAATTCACCCCTCCACTTT. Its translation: CASSEIDSDNSPLHF.

This CDR3 reads CASSHGGLAVGTDTQYF. CDR3 nucleotides: TGTGCCAGCAGTCATGGGGGACTAGCGGTCGGCACAGATACGCAGTATTTT. The chain uses TRBV6-2 or TRBV6-3 and TRBJ2-3; 11 bases are a match to TRBD2. Germline V lookup: CDR1 MNHEY, CDR2 SVGEGT. J lost 1 base, V lost 5 bases, and 8 bases had no gene match. The CDR3 is 17 amino acids.

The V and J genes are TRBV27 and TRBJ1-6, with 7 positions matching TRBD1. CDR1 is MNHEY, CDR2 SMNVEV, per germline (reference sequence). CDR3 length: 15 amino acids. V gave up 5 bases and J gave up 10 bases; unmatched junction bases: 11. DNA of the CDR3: TGTGCCAGCAGTGGAAAGACAGGGAGAGACTCACCCCTCCACTTT. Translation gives CASSGKTGRDSPLHF.

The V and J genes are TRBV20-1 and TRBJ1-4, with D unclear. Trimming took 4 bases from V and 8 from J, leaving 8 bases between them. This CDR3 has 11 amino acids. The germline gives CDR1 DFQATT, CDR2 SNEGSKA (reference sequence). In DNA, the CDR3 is TGCAGTGCTAAGTCAGGCGAAAAACTGTTTTTT. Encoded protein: CSAKSGEKLFF.

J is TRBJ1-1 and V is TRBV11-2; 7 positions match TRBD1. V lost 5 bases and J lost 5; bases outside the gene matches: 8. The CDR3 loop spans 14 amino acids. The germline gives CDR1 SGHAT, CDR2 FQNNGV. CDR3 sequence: CASSPSTGNTEAFF. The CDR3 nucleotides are TGTGCCAGCAGCCCCTCGACAGGGAATACTGAAGCTTTCTTT.

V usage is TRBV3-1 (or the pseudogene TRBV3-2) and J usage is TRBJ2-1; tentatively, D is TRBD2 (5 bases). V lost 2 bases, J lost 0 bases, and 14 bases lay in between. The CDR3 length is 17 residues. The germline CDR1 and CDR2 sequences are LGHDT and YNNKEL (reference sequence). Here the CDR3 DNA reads TGTGCCAGCAGCCAACCGGGGAAGAGTAGCTCCTACAATGAGCAGTTCTTC. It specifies CASSQPGKSSSYNEQFF.

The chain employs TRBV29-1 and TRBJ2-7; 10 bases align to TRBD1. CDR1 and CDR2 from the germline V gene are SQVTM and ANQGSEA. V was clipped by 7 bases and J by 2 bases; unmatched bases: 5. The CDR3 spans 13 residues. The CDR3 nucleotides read TGCAGCGGGGGGACAGGGGAACCCTACGAGCAGTACTTC. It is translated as CSGGTGEPYEQYF.

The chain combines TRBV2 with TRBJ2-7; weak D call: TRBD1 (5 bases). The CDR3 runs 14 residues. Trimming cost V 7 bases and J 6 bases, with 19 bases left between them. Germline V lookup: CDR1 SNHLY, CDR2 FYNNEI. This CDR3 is CASKSVVRAREQYF. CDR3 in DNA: TGTGCCAGCAAGAGTGTGGTCAGGGCTCGCGAGCAGTACTTC.

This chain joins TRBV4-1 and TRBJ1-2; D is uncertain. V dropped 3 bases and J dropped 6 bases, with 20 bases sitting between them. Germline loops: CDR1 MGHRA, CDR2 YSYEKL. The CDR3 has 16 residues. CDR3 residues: CASSQPTRTSIDGYTF. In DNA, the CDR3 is TGCGCCAGCAGCCAGCCGACGAGGACTTCCATAGATGGCTACACCTTC.

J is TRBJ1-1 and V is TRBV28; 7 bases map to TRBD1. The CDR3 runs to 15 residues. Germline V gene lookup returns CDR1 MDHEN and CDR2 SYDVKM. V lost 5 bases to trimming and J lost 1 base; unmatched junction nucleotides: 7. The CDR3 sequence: CASSGAGTENTEAFF. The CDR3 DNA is TGTGCCAGCAGTGGGGCAGGGACAGAGAACACTGAAGCTTTCTTT.

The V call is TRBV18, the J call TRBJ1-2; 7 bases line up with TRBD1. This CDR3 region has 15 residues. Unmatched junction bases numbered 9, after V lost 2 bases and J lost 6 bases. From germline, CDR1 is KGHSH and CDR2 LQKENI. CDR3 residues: CASSPSVGQADGYTF. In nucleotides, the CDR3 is TGTGCCAGCTCACCAAGTGTAGGACAGGCGGATGGCTACACCTTC. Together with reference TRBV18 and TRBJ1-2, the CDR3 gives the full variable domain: NAGVMQNPRHLVRRRGQEARLRCSPMKGHSHVYWYRQLPEEGLKFMVYLQKENIIDESGMPKERFSAEFPKEGPSILRIQQVVRGDSAAYFCASSPSVGQADGYTFGSGTRLTVV.

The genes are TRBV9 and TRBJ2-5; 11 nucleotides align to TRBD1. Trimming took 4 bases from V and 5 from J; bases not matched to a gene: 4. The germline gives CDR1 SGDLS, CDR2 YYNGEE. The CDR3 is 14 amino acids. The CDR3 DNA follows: TGTGCCAGCAGCCTGGACAGGGGGCGTGAGACCCAGTACTTC. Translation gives CASSLDRGRETQYF.

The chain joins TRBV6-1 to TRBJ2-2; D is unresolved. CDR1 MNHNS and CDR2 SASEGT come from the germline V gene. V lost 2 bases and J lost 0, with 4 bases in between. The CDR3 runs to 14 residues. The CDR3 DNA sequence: TGTGCCAGCAGTGAACATCCGAACACCGGGGAGCTGTTTTTT. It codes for CASSEHPNTGELFF.

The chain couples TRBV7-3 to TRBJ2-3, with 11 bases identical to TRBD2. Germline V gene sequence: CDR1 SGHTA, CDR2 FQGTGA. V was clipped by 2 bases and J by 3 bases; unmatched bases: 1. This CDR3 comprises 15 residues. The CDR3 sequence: CASSLRTSGTDTQYF. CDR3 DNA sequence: TGTGCCAGCAGCTTACGGACTAGCGGGACAGATACGCAGTATTTT.

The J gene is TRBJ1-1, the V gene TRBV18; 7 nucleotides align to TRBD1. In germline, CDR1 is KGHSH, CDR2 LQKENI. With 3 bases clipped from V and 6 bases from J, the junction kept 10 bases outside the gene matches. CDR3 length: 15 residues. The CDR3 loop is CASSPYITGESEAFF. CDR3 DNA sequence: TGTGCCAGCTCACCTTACATAACAGGGGAGTCTGAAGCTTTCTTT.

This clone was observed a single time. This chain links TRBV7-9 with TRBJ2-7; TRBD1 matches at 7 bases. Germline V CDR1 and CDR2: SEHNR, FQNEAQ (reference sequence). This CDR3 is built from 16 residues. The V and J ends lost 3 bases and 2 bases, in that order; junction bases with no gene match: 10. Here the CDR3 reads CASSFSGTASAYEQYF. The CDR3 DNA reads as TGTGCCAGCAGCTTCTCAGGGACAGCCTCAGCCTACGAGCAGTACTTC.

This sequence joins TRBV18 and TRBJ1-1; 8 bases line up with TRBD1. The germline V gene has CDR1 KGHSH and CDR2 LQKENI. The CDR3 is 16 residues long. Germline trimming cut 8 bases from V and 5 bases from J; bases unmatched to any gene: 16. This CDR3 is CASATGTGVEGTEAFF. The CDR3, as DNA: TGTGCCAGCGCAACCGGGACAGGTGTAGAAGGGACTGAAGCTTTCTTT.

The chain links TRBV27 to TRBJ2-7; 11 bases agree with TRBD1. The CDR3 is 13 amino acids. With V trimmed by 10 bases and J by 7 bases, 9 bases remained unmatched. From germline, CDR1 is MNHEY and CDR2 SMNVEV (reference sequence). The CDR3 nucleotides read TGTGCCACCTGGACAGGGGGCGTGGGGGAGCAGTACTTC. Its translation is CATWTGGVGEQYF.

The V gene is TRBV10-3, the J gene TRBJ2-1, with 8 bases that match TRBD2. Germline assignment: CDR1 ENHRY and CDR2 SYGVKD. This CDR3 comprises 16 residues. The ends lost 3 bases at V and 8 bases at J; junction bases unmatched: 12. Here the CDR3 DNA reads TGTGCCATCAGTGAAAGGGCTAGCGGGTACAGGGATGAGCAGTTCTTC. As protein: CAISERASGYRDEQFF.

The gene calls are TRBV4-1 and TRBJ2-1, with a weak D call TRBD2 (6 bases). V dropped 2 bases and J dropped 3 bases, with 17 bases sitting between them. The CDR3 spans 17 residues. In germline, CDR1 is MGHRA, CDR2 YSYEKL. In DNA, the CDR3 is TGCGCCAGCAGCCAACATCGGGACTTTGCGAACTACAATGAGCAGTTCTTC. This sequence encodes CASSQHRDFANYNEQFF.

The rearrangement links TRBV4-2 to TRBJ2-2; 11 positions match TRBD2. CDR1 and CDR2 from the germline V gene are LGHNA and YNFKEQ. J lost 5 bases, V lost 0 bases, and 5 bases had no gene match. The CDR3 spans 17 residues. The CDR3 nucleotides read TGTGCCAGCAGCCAAGATATACTAGCGGGAGAGACCGGGGAGCTGTTTTTT. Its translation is CASSQDILAGETGELFF.

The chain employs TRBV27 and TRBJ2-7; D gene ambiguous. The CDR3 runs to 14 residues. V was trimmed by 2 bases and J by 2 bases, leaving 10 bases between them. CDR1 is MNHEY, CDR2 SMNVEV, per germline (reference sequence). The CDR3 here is CASSLQSDTYEQYF. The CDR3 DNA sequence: TGTGCCAGCAGTTTACAGTCTGACACCTACGAGCAGTACTTC.